The clone carrying this TCR beta chain has a count of ten or more. Its specificity is unknown. Stated time point: newly diagnosed GD, antithyroid drugs for less than 3 months. PBMC-derived RNA was used for the TCR library. The TCR beta library used iRepertoire HTBI primers with Arm-PCR amplification of CDR3. TCRdb used MiXCR to reprocess the multiplex PCR reads, holding one entry per CDR3 protein. The profile shows almost 450,000 distinct CDR3 sequences, over 15% of them singletons. These data are taken from a study of regulatory T cells in long-lasting Graves disease. Findings of the study overall: Persistent disease was associated with favored TRBV28 usage and with favored use of TRBJ1-2 and TRBJ2-5.

V lost 5 bases and J lost 0, with 14 bases in between. The germline gives CDR1 SGHTA, CDR2 FQGNSA. The CDR3 is 15 residues long. The same sample was also studied in work on T cells in Graves' hyperthyroidism and ophthalmopathy. That paper notes: Patients were excluded because of uncontrolled infection, other autoimmune disease, pregnancy or lactation. Blood held most thyroid clonotypes expanded above 0.001 frequency. A model built on 13 V-J features separated ophthalmopathy from stable hyperthyroidism.

The chain is built from TRBV7-2 and TRBJ2-7, with TRBD2 as a possible D gene (5 bases). This receptor was identified in a woman aged 25 to 39 with Graves disease. The input for sequencing was peripheral blood mononuclear cells (PBMCs), taken at new diagnosis, from a patient treated with antithyroid drugs. DNA for the CDR3: TGTGCCAGCAGCGCGAGCGGTGCGACCTCCTACGAGCAGTACTTC. Protein sequence: CASSASGATSYEQYF.